Detailed here is one T cell receptor beta chain. As yet, its antigen is unknown. Deletions cut 3 bases from V and 4 bases from J, with 11 bases between. The CDR3 totals 15 residues. Germline loops: CDR1 SGDLS, CDR2 YYNGEE. The sample comes from a study of CD8 T cells in ankylosing spondylitis. Study observations and caveats: Clones linked to disease, bearing a CD8+ phenotype, were relatively rare in peripheral blood. The clones that were linked to disease were reported to be significantly enriched in matched synovial fluid samples from ankylosing spondylitis patients. Earlier work had already found some motif variants in reactive arthritis synovial fluid and blood.

5'-RACE, quantitative and with molecular barcodes, yielded the TCR beta libraries. MiXCR was run by TCRdb on the 5' RACE reads, yielding one entry per CDR3 protein. The sample contains 50,000 to 70,000 distinct CDR3 sequences, over 5% of which appear only once. This TCR was recovered from a male donor with ankylosing spondylitis. The V call is TRBV9, the J call TRBJ2-6; D possibly corresponds to TRBD2 (6 bases). The specimen was synovial fluid, either unsorted or a sorted T cell fraction (not recorded which). The CDR3 nucleotides are TGTGCCAGCAGCGCCAGGGAGGCCGGGGCCAACGTCCTGACTTTC. It translates to CASSAREAGANVLTF.